Listed below are T cell receptor beta chains from one sample, sequenced in a study of blood T cell repertoires in COVID-19. Some clones are missing from TCRdb's copy, which holds only in-frame ones; the method was immunoSEQ multiplex PCR. This sample has 250,000 to 350,000 clones, with around 89% found just once. The sample was peripheral blood. The source is a woman aged 55-69 years with acute or convalescent COVID-19. Each CDR3 is given with its conserved first and last residue. A D gene is named only where the DNA matches it firmly. Rows may omit the clone size; those that give it use once, few, many or a size class.

once TRBJ1-6 TRBV4-3 . TGCGCCAGCAGCCAAGTAAGTTTGCACCACTACGAGGATTCACCCCTCCACTTT CASSQVSLHHYEDSPLHF
. TRBJ1-5 TRBV7-2 . TGTGCCAGCAGTACGGGTTCGCCCCAGCATTTT CASSTGSPQHF
. TRBJ1-2 TRBV28 . TGTGCCAGCAACTATCCGTCCCGGGGCTATGGCTACACCTTC CASNYPSRGYGYTF
. TRBJ2-2 TRBV9 . TGTGCCAGCAGCGTAGTCGGTAGCGGAAGCACCGGGGAGCTGTTTTTT CASSVVGSGSTGELFF
. TRBJ1-2 TRBV5-4 TRBD1 TGTGCCAGCAGCACAGGGGTCCCTGGGTACACCTTC CASSTGVPGYTF
. TRBJ2-1 TRBV24-1 TRBD1 TGTGCCACCAGTGGGGACAGGAGTGCCCCTTGGGGTTTTGAGCAGTTCTTC CATSGDRSAPWGFEQFF
. TRBJ2-5 TRBV7-2 TRBD2 TGTGCCAGCAGCCGGGACCCATTGGGAGGGGAGACCCAGTACTTC CASSRDPLGGETQYF
few TRBJ1-5 TRBV4-3 . TGCGCCAGCAGCCAGGGGGCGGGTCAGCCCCAGCATTTT CASSQGAGQPQHF
. TRBJ1-3 TRBV12-3/TRBV12-4 . TGTGCCAGCAGTTCAGGATCTGGAAACACCATATATTTT CASSSGSGNTIYF
. TRBJ2-5 TRBV11-1 TRBD2 TGTGCCAGCAGCCTAGGACTAGCGGGAGGGCTAGAGACCCAGTACTTC CASSLGLAGGLETQYF
. TRBJ2-7 TRBV5-8 . TGTGCCAGCAGCTTGTTAGTCGAGCAGTACTTC CASSLLVEQYF
. TRBJ2-1 TRBV4-3 . TGCGCCAGCAGCCTCGATTTAGGAGGTGAGCAGTTCTTC CASSLDLGGEQFF
. TRBJ2-1 TRBV11-3 TRBD2 TGTGCCAGCAGCTTAGATAAGCGGGAGGCCGGGGTTGAGCAGTTCTTC CASSLDKREAGVEQFF
once TRBJ1-1 TRBV9 TRBD1 TGTGCCAGCAGCTCCGGGACAGGGATGAACACTGAAGCTTTCTTT CASSSGTGMNTEAFF
. TRBJ2-1 TRBV21-1 . TGTGCCAGCAGCCACCCGGACAGGGAGGGGGACAATGAGCAGTTCTTC CASSHPDREGDNEQFF
. TRBJ2-5 TRBV15 . TGTGCCACCAGCTTGGAGGGGCTTAAAGAGACCCAGTACTTC CATSLEGLKETQYF
. TRBJ2-3 TRBV14 TRBD2 TGTGCCAGCAGCCAAGGCCGACTAGCGGGGGGGTTGTCAGATACGCAGTATTTT CASSQGRLAGGLSDTQYF
. TRBJ1-6 TRBV6-6 TRBD1 TGTGCCAGCAGGGAGACAGGGGGCCTAAGTTCACCCCTCCACTTT CASRETGGLSSPLHF
. TRBJ1-2 TRBV4-1 . TGCGCCAGCAGCCAAGAGTATGGAGGAAACTATGGCTACACCTTC CASSQEYGGNYGYTF
. TRBJ2-7 TRBV6-5 TRBD2 TGTGCCAGCAGTTCGACTAGCGGGGGATCCTACGAGCAGTACTTC CASSSTSGGSYEQYF
. TRBJ2-5 TRBV6-2/TRBV6-3 . TGTGCCAGCAGCCTGCCCCGCTCCGCGAGAGAGACCCAGTACTTC CASSLPRSARETQYF
. TRBJ1-5 TRBV2 TRBD1 TGTGCCAGCCATCGGACAGGTAGCAATCAGCCCCAGCATTTT CASHRTGSNQPQHF
. TRBJ2-2 TRBV28 TRBD2 TGTGCCAGCAGTTTTCCCATAGGGGGTGAGGTAGCGGGAGTCGGGGAGCTGTTTTTT CASSFPIGGEVAGVGELFF
once TRBJ2-5 TRBV7-2 . TGTGCCAGCAGCTTAGGCGTTCAACAGTACTTC CASSLGVQQYF
. TRBJ1-1 TRBV5-1 TRBD1 TGCGCCAGCAGGTTTGGACAGGGGGAAACTGAAGCTTTCTTT CASRFGQGETEAFF
. TRBJ2-2 TRBV7-9 . TGTGCCAGCAGCCCATCGGGCAGGGGGGCCACCGGGGAGCTGTTTTTT CASSPSGRGATGELFF
once TRBJ1-1 TRBV19 TRBD1 TGTGCCAGTAGTATTGGGGACAGGGGGCACGGCACTGAAGCTTTCTTT CASSIGDRGHGTEAFF
. TRBJ2-2 TRBV11-3 TRBD1 TGTGCCAGCAGCTTGGGACAGGGGGGACCCTCGAACACCGGGGAGCTGTTTTTT CASSLGQGGPSNTGELFF
. TRBJ2-3 TRBV6-2/TRBV6-3 . TGTGCCAGCAGTTACCCCCTCCAGCCTCAAGGACAACTTAGCACAGATACGCAGTATTTT CASSYPLQPQGQLSTDTQYF
. TRBJ1-5 TRBV19 TRBD1 TGTGCCACCACGCTCCGACAGGGTGGGCAGCCCCAGCATTTT CATTLRQGGQPQHF
. TRBJ1-2 TRBV4-2 . TGTGCCAGCAGCCAGCACCCTGAGGGCTACACCTTC CASSQHPEGYTF
once TRBJ2-1 TRBV6-5 . TGTGCCAGCAGTTACTCGTGGAACAGCTACAATGAGCAGTTCTTC CASSYSWNSYNEQFF
few TRBJ1-3 TRBV5-1 . TGCGCCAGCAGCTTGTCCCCAGGCTCTGGAAACACCATATATTTT CASSLSPGSGNTIYF
. TRBJ1-5 TRBV30 . TGTGCCTGGAAAGGTGGGATCGGGACAAATGATCAGCCCCAGCATTTT CAWKGGIGTNDQPQHF
. TRBJ1-6 TRBV5-1 . TGCGCCAGCAGCCCCGAGGCCGTGTCTAATTCACCCCTCCACTTT CASSPEAVSNSPLHF
. TRBJ1-2 TRBV19 . TGTGCCAGTAGTCTGCGCTCGGCCCGGGACACCCGCATGGGCTACACCTTC CASSLRSARDTRMGYTF
. TRBJ2-1 TRBV4-1 TRBD2 TGCGCCAGCAGCCAATTTGGACTAGCTAGATACAATGAGCAGTTCTTC CASSQFGLARYNEQFF
. TRBJ1-1 TRBV12-3/TRBV12-4 TRBD1 TGTGCCAGCAGAGGGACAGGGAGGACTGAAGCTTTCTTT CASRGTGRTEAFF
once TRBJ2-2 TRBV19 TRBD1 TGTGCCAGTAGTCCGGGACAGGTCAACACCGGGGAGCTGTTTTTT CASSPGQVNTGELFF
. TRBJ2-1 TRBV19 TRBD2 TGTGCCAGTAGTATCCGTACTAGCGGGATCTCCAATGAGCAGTTCTTC CASSIRTSGISNEQFF
. TRBJ2-1 TRBV13 TRBD2 TGTGCCAGCAGTTTCAGACTAGCGGGGGCCTACAATGAGCAGTTCTTC CASSFRLAGAYNEQFF
. TRBJ1-3 TRBV4-2 . TGTGCCAGCAGCCAAGATAGGCGGGGTTTTGGAAACACCATATATTTT CASSQDRRGFGNTIYF
. TRBJ1-4 TRBV9 TRBD1 TGTGCCAGCAGCGCGGGACAGGTAAATGAAAAACTGTTTTTT CASSAGQVNEKLFF
. TRBJ2-1 TRBV3-1/TRBV3-2 . TGTGCCAGCAGCCTAGCCGGTGAGCAGTTCTTC CASSLAGEQFF
. TRBJ1-2 TRBV28 . TGTGCCAGCAGTTCATCGACAGACAACTATGGCTACACCTTC CASSSSTDNYGYTF
. TRBJ1-5 TRBV21-1 . TGTGCCAGCAGCAAAGAAGAAGGCAGGGCCAAAGCAGGCAATCAGCCCCAGCATTTT CASSKEEGRAKAGNQPQHF
. TRBJ2-2 TRBV7-6 . TGTGCCAGCAGCCCGCCGGAGGAATTAGCCGGGGAGCTGTTTTTT CASSPPEELAGELFF